The clone carrying this T cell receptor (beta chain) was counted many times. The antigen is not known. Each TCR beta cDNA library carried unique molecular identifiers. TCRdb re-derived calls from the PCR reads in MiXCR, one entry per CDR3 protein. The sample holds about 200,000 distinct CDR3 sequences; about 30% are singletons and the top ten take more than 3%. This sample stems from a study of post-analysis software for immune sequencing data. General study findings and limits: When compared against controls, multiple sclerosis patients showed significantly lower normalized Chao1 diversity.

Source material: blood. The clonotype comes from a girl younger than 18 with multiple sclerosis.

CDR3 sequence (DNA): TGTGCCAGCAGGGGCACTAGCATCTCGACCACAGATACGCAGTATTTT. Translation gives CASRGTSISTTDTQYF. The chain recombines TRBV28 with TRBJ2-3; a weak D match, TRBD2 (6 bases). V lost 6 bases, J lost 2 bases, and 18 bases lay in between. Germline V gives CDR1 MDHEN, CDR2 SYDVKM. This CDR3 is 16 amino acids long.